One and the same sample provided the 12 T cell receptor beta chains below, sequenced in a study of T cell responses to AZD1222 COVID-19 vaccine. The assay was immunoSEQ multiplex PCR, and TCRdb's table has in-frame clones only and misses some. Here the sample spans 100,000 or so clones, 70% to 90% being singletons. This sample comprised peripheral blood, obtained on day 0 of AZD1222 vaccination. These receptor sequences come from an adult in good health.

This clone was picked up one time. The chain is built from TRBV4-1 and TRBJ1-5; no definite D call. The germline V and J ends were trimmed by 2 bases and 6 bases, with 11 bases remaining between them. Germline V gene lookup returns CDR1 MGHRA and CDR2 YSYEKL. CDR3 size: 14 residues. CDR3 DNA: TGCGCCAGCAGCCAATTGGGCCTGGGTCAGCCCCAGCATTTT. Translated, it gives CASSQLGLGQPQHF.

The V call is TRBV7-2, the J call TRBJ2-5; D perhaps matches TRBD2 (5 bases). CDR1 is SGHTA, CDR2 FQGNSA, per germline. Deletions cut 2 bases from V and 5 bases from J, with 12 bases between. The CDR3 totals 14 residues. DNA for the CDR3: TGTGCCAGCAGCTTAATGCTAGCCGGTGAGACCCAGTACTTC. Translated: CASSLMLAGETQYF.

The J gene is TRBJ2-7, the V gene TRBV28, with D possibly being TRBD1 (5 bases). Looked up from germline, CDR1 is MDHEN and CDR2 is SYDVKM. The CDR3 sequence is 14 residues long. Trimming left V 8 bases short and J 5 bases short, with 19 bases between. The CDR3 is CASRQQGDSNEQYF. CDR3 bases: TGTGCCAGCCGTCAGCAGGGTGACAGTAACGAGCAGTACTTC.

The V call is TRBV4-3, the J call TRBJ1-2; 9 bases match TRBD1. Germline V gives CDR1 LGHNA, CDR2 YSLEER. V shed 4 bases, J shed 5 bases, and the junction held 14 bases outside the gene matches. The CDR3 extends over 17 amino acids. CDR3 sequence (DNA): TGCGCCAGCAGCCCGTTGGGAGGGGACAGGGATTTTTATGGCTACACCTTC. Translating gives CASSPLGGDRDFYGYTF.

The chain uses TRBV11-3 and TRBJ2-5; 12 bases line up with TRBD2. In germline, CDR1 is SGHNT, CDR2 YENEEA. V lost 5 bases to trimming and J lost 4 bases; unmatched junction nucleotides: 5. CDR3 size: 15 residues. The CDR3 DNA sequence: TGTGCCAGCAGCCAGACTAGCGGGAGTTCAGAGACCCAGTACTTC. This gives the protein CASSQTSGSSETQYF.

The CDR3 bases are TGCAGCGTTCGTGGCGAGACAGCCCCGTTTAGCTACACCTTC. Its protein is CSVRGETAPFSYTF. The chain has TRBV29-1 and TRBJ1-2, with D possibly matching TRBD1 (5 bases). V lost 5 bases to trimming and J lost 9 bases, with 22 bases between them. Germline lookup yields CDR1 SQVTM and CDR2 ANQGSEA. This CDR3 contains 14 residues.

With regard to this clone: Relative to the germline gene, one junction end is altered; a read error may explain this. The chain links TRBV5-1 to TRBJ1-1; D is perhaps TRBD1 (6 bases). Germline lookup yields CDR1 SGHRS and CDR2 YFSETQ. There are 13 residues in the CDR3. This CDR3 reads CASSSGVRTEAFF. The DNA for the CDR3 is TGTGCCAGCAGCTCAGGGGTGAGGACTGAAGCTTTCTTT.

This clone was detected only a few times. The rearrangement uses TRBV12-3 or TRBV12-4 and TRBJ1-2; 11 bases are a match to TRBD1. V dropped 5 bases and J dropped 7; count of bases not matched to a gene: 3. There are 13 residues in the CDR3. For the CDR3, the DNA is TGTGCCAGCAGTCCCGGGACAGGGGGTGGCTACACCTTC. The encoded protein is CASSPGTGGGYTF.

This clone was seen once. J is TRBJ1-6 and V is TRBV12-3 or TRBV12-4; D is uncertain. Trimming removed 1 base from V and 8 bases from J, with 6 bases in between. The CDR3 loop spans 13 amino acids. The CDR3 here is CASSLGGHSPLHF. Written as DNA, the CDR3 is TGTGCCAGCAGTTTAGGCGGCCATTCACCCCTCCACTTT.

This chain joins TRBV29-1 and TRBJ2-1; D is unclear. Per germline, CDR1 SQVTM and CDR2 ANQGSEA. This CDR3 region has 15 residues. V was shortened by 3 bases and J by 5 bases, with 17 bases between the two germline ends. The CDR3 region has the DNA TGCAGCGTTGATGACCCCGTTTTGGCGGACAATGAGCAGTTCTTC. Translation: CSVDDPVLADNEQFF.

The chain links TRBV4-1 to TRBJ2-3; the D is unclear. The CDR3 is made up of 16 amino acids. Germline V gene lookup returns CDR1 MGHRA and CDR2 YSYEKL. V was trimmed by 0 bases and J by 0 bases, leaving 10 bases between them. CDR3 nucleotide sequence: TGCGCCAGCAGCCAAGAAGCAGGATCTAGCACAGATACGCAGTATTTT. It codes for CASSQEAGSSTDTQYF.

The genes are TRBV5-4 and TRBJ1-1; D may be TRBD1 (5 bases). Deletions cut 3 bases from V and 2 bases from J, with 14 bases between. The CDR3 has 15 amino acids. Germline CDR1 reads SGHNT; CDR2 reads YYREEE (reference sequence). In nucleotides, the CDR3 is TGTGCCAGCAGCTCGGCAGGGAGAGCTAACACTGAAGCTTTCTTT. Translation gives CASSSAGRANTEAFF.